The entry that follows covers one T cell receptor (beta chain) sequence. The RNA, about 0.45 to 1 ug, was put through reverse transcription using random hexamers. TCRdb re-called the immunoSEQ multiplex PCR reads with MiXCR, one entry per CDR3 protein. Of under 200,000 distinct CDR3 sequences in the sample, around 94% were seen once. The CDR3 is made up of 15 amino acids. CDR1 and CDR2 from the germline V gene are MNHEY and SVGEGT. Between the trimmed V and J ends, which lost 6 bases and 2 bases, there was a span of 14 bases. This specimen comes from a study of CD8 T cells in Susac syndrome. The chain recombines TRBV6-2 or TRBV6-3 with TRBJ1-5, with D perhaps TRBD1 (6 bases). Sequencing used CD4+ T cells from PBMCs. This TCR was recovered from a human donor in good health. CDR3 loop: CASSETGRGNQPQHF. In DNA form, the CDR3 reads TGTGCCAGCAGCGAGACAGGAAGGGGCAATCAGCCCCAGCATTTT.